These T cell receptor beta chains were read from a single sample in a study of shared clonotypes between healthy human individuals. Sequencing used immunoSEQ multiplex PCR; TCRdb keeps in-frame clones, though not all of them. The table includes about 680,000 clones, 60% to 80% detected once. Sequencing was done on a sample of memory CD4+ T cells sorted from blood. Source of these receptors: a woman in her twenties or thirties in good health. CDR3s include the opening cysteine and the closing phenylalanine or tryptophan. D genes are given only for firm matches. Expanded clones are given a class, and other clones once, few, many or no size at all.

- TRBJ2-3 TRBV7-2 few TGTGCCAGCAGCCTGGGGCTAGCGACCGAGACGCAGTATTTT CASSLGLATETQYF
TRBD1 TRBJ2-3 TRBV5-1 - TGCGCCAGCAGCGTGGGACAGGGAACAGATACGCAGTATTTT CASSVGQGTDTQYF
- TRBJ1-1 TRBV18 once TGTGCCAGCTCACCAGAGAGGAACACTGAAGCTTTCTTT CASSPERNTEAFF
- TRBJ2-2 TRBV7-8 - TGTGCCAGCAGCTTAGCACCGGGTCGAAACACCGGGGAGCTGTTTTTT CASSLAPGRNTGELFF
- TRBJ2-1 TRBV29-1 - TGCAGCGTTGATACTGTGGCGGGCCTGAGCTCCTACAATGAGCAGTTCTTC CSVDTVAGLSSYNEQFF
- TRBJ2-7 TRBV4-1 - TGCGCCAGCAGCCAAGGGGGATCAAGGGAGCAGTACTTC CASSQGGSREQYF
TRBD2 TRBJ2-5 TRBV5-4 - TGTGCCAGCAGCGTGACTAGCGGGAGGGAGACCCAGTACTTC CASSVTSGRETQYF
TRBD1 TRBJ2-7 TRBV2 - TGTGCCAGGGGGACAGGGGACGAGCAGTACTTC CARGTGDEQYF
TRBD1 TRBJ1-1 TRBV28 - TGTGCCAGCAGTGGGGGACAGGGAAAGACTGAAGCTTTCTTT CASSGGQGKTEAFF
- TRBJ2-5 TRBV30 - TGTGCCTATAGGCCGGGATCAGGTCAAGAGACCCAGTACTTC CAYRPGSGQETQYF
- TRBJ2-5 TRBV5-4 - TGTGCCAGCAGCAGTGACACCTTCCAAGAGACCCAGTACTTC CASSSDTFQETQYF
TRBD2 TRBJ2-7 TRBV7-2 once TGTGCCAGCAGCCTAGCGGTGAGCTCCTACGAGCAGTACTTC CASSLAVSSYEQYF
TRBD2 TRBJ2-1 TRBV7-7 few TGTGCCAGCAGTGGGACTAGTCTCGATGAGCAGTTCTTC CASSGTSLDEQFF
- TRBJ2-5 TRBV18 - TGTGCCAGCTCACCAGCTAGGGGTTGGGAGACCCAGTACTTC CASSPARGWETQYF